Below are 4 T cell receptor beta chains sequenced from a single sample in a study of blood T cell repertoires in COVID-19. TCRdb's table, derived via immunoSEQ multiplex PCR, lists solely in-frame clones and lacks some. The sample contains about 100,000 clones, 85% to 90% of which appear only once. The specimen was peripheral blood. The source is a woman at least 80 years old with acute or convalescent COVID-19.

V is TRBV5-1 and J is TRBJ2-7, with D perhaps matching TRBD1 (5 bases). Germline V gene sequence: CDR1 SGHRS, CDR2 YFSETQ. The CDR3 spans 14 residues. The ends were cut back, 4 bases at V and 1 base at J, with 12 bases in the middle. The CDR3 here is CASSHDRQSYEQYF. CDR3 in DNA: TGCGCCAGCAGCCACGATAGACAGTCCTACGAGCAGTACTTC. Together with reference TRBV5-1 and TRBJ2-7, the CDR3 gives the full variable domain: KAGVTQTPRYLIKTRGQQVTLSCSPISGHRSVSWYQQTPGQGLQFLFEYFSETQRNKGNFPGRFSGRQFSNSRSEMNVSTLELGDSALYLCASSHDRQSYEQYFGPGTRLTVT.

The chain employs TRBV4-3 and TRBJ1-6; TRBD1 agrees at 11 bases. The trim removed 4 bases at V and 8 bases at J, leaving 1 base unmatched. CDR3 size: 14 residues. Germline V gene data show CDR1 as LGHNA and CDR2 as YSLEER. The CDR3 sequence: CASSLGQGDSPLHF. The DNA for the CDR3 is TGCGCCAGCAGCCTGGGACAGGGGGATTCACCCCTCCACTTT.

J is TRBJ1-6 and V is TRBV9, with a weak D call TRBD1 (6 bases). The CDR3 totals 14 residues. Trimming left V 3 bases short and J 7 bases short, with 11 bases between. The germline V gene has CDR1 SGDLS and CDR2 YYNGEE. The CDR3 DNA reads as TGTGCCAGCAGCGGGCAGGGGATGAATTCACCCCTCCACTTT. This codes for CASSGQGMNSPLHF.

The V call is TRBV3-1 (or the pseudogene TRBV3-2), the J call TRBJ2-3; 7 nucleotides agree with TRBD1. V trimming: 4 bases; J trimming: 2 bases; junction bases outside the gene matches: 12. The germline gives CDR1 LGHDT, CDR2 YNNKEL (reference sequence). The CDR3 covers 17 residues. In DNA, the CDR3 is TGTGCCAGCAGCCGCGGGCTTGACAGGGCGTTCACAGATACGCAGTATTTT. Translation: CASSRGLDRAFTDTQYF.